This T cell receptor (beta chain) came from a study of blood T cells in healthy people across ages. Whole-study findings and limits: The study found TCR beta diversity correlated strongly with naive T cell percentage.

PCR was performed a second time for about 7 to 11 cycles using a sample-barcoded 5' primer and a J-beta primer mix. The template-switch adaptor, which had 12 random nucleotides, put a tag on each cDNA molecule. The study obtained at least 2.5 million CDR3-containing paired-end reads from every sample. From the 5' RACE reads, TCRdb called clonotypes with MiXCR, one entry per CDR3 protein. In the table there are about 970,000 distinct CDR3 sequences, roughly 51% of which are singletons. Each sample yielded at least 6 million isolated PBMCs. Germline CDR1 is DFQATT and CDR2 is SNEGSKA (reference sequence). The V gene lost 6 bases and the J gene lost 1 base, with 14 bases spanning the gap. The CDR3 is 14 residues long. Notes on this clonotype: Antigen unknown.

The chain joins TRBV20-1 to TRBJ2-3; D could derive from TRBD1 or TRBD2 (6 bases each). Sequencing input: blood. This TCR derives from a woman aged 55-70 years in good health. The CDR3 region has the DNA TGCAGTGCCGGGGGCGGGACCCGCACAGATACGCAGTATTTT. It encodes CSAGGGTRTDTQYF.